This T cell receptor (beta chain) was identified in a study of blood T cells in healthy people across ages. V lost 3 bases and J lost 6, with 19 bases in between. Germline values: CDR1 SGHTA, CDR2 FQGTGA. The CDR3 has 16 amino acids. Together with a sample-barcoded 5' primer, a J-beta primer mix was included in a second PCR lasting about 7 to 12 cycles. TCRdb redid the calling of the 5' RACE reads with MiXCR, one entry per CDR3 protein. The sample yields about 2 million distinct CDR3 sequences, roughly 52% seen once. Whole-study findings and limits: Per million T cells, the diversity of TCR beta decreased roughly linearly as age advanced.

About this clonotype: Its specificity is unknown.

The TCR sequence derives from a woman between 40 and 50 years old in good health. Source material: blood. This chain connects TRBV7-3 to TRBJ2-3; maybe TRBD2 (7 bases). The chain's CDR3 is CASSFMGGGREDTQYF. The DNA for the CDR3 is TGTGCCAGCAGCTTCATGGGGGGGGGCCGTGAGGATACGCAGTATTTT.